The T cell receptor (beta chain) described here comes from a study of OX40 agonist ivuxolimab in advanced cancers. Study in general: With a range of roughly 23 to 90, age averaged about 58 years, and approximately 83% were male.

The germline V gene encodes CDR1 SGHDT and CDR2 YYEEEE. This CDR3 contains 14 residues. Trimming shortened V by 4 bases and J by 0 bases, and 10 bases separated the two germline ends. As regards this clone: Its antigen is as yet unknown.

Assay used: immunoSEQ multiplex PCR; TCRdb lists only in-frame clones, some missing. The sample lists about 76,000 clones; roughly nine tenths were seen once. Whole-study findings and limits: At doses 0.1 to 3.0 mg/kg, CD4+ and CD8+ clones expanded.

The sequences come from CD4+ or CD8+ T cells sorted from blood, collected in a trial of the OX40 agonist ivuxolimab. The sequence was obtained from an adult with an advanced solid tumor such as melanoma, head and neck, liver or kidney cancer. The chain is built from TRBV5-6 and TRBJ2-5; D may be TRBD1 (6 bases). Here the CDR3 reads CASSPDRYQETQYF. The CDR3 bases are TGTGCCAGCAGCCCCGACAGGTACCAAGAGACCCAGTACTTC.